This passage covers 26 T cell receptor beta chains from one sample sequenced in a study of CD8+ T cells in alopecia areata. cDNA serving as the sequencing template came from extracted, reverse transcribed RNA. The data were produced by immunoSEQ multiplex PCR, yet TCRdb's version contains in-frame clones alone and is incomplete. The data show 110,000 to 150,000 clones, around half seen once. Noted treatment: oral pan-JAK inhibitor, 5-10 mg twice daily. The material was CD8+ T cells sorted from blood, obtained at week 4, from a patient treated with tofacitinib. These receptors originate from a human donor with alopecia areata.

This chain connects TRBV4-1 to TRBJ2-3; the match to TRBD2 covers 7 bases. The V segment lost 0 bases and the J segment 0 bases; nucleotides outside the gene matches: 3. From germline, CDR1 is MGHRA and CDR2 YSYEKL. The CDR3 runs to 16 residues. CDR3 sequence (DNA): TGCGCCAGCAGCCAAGAGGCTAGCGGCAGCACAGATACGCAGTATTTT. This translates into CASSQEASGSTDTQYF.

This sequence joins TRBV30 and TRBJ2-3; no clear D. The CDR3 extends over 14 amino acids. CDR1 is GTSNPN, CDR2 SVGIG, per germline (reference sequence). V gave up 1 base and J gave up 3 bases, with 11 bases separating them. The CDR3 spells CAWSALGRTDTQYF. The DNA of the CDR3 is TGTGCCTGGAGTGCCCTCGGGCGGACAGATACGCAGTATTTT.

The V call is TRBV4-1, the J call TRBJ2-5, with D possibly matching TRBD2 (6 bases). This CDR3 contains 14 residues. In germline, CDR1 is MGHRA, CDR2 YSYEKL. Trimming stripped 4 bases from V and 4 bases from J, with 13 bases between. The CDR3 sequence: CASSLRLGRETQYF. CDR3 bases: TGCGCCAGCAGCCTCCGACTAGGAAGAGAGACCCAGTACTTC.

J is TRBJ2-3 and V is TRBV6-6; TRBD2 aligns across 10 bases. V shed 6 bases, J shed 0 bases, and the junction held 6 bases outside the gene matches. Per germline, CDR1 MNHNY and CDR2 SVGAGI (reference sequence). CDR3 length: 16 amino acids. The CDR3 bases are TGTGCCAGCAGGGCACTAGCGGGGAGCAGCACAGATACGCAGTATTTT. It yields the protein CASRALAGSSTDTQYF.

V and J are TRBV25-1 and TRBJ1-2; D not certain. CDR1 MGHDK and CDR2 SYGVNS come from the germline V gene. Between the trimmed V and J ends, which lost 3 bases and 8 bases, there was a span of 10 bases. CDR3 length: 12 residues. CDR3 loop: CASSDEGSGYTF. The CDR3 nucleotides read TGTGCCAGCAGTGATGAGGGCAGCGGCTACACCTTC.

This CDR3 is CATSTGGYEQYF. The CDR3 nucleotides read TGTGCCACCAGCACCGGGGGGTACGAGCAGTACTTC. The chain combines TRBV15 with TRBJ2-7; 7 bases are a match to TRBD2. Germline-derived CDR1 and CDR2 are LNHNV and YYDKDF (reference sequence). Trimming at V came to 4 bases and at J to 4 bases, leaving 1 base not matched to a gene. This CDR3 spans 12 amino acids.

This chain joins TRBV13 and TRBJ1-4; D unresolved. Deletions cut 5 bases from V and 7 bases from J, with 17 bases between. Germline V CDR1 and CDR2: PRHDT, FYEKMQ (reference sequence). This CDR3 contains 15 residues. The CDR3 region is CASSIGSTGGEKLFF. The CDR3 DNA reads TGTGCCAGCAGCATTGGGTCTACCGGCGGTGAAAAACTGTTTTTT.

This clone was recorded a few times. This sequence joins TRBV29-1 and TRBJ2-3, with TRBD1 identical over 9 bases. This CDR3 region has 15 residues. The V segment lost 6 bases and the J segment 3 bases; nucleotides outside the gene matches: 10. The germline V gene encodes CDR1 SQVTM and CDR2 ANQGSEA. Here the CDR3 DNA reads TGCAGCGTGTGCGGGGACAGGGTTAGGACAGATACGCAGTATTTT. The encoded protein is CSVCGDRVRTDTQYF.

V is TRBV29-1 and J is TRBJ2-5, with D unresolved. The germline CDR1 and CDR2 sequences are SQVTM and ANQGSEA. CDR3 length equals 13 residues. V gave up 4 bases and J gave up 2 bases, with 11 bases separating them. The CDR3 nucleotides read TGCAGCGTTGTATGGGGAATTCAAGAGACCCAGTACTTC. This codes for CSVVWGIQETQYF.

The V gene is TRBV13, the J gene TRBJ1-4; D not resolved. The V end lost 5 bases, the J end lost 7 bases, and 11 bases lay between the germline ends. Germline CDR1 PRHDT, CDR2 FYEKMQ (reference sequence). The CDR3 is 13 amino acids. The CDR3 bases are TGTGCCAGCAGCCGGGAGAGGACTGAAAAACTGTTTTTT. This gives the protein CASSRERTEKLFF.

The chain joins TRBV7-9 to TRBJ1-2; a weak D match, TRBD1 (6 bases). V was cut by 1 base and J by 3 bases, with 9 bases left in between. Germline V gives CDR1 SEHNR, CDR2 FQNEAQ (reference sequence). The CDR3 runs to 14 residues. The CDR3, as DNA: TGTGCCAGCAGCTTAGGGGACATCTACTATGGCTACACCTTC. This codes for CASSLGDIYYGYTF.

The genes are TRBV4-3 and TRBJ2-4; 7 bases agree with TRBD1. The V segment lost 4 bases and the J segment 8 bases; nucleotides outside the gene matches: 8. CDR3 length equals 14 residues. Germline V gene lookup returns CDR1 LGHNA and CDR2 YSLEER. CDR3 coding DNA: TGCGCCAGCAGCCCGGACAGGTTTGTGGACATTCAGTACTTC. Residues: CASSPDRFVDIQYF.

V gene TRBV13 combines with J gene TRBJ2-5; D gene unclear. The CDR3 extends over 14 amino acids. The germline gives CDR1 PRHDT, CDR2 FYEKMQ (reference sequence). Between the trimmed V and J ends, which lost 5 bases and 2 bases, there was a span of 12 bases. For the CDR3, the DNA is TGTGCCAGCAGCCCTGTCTCTTCTCAAGAGACCCAGTACTTC. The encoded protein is CASSPVSSQETQYF. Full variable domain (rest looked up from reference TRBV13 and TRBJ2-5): AAGVIQSPRHLIKEKRETATLKCYPIPRHDTVYWYQQGPGQDPQFLISFYEKMQSDKGSIPDRFSAQQFSDYHSELNMSSLELGDSALYFCASSPVSSQETQYFGPGTRLLVL.

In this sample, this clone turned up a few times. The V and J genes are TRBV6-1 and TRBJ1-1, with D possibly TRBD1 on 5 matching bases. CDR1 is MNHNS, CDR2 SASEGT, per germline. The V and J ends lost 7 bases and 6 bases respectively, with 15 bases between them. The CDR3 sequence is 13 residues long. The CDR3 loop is CASILPGLAEAFF. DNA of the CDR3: TGTGCCAGCATTCTCCCGGGGCTGGCTGAAGCTTTCTTT.

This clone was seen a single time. CDR3 nucleotides: TGTGCCAGCAGCTTGGCAGGGGACACAGATACGCAGTATTTT. It specifies CASSLAGDTDTQYF. The chain combines TRBV5-6 with TRBJ2-3; TRBD1 might be the D (6 bases). With 0 bases removed from V and 2 bases from J, the gap between germline ends came to 7 bases. CDR3 length: 14 residues. The V gene's germline CDR1 is SGHDT and CDR2 YYEEEE.

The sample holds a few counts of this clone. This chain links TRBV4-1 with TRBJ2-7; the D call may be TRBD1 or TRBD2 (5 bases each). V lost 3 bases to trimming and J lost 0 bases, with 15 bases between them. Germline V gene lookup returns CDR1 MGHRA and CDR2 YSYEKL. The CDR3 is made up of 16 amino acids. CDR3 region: CASSHSPGRSSYEQYF. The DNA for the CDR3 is TGCGCCAGCAGCCATTCTCCGGGACGGAGCTCCTACGAGCAGTACTTC.

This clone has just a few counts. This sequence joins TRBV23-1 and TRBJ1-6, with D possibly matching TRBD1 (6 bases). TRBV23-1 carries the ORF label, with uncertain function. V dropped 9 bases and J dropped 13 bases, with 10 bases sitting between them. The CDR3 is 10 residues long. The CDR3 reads CARTGCPLHF. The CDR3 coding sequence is TGCGCCAGAACAGGGTGCCCCCTCCACTTT.

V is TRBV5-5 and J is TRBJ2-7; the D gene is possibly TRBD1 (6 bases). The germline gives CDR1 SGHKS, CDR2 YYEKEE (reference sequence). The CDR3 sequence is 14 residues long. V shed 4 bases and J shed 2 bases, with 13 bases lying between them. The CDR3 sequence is CASSLDSMPYEQYF. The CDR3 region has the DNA TGTGCCAGCAGCCTGGACAGTATGCCCTACGAGCAGTACTTC.

CDR3 amino acids: CASSLAGAPDEQYF. CDR3 bases: TGTGCCAGCAGCTTAGCGGGCGCACCCGACGAGCAGTACTTC. This rearrangement joins TRBV11-2 to TRBJ2-7; the D is unclear. CDR1 and CDR2 (germline): SGHAT, FQNNGV. The CDR3 is made up of 14 amino acids. The V end was cut by 1 base, the J end by 5 bases, with 12 bases between.

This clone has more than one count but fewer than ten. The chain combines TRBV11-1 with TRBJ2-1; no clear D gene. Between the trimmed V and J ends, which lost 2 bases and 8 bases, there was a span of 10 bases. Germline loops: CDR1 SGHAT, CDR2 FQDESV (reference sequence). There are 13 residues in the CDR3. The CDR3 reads CASSLREADEQFF. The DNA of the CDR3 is TGTGCCAGCAGCTTAAGAGAGGCGGATGAGCAGTTCTTC.

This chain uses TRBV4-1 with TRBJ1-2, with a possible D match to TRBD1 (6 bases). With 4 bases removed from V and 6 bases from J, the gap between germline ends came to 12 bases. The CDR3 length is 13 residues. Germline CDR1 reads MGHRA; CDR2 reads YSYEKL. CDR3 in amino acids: CASSPEGDDGYTF. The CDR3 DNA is TGCGCCAGCAGCCCCGAGGGGGACGATGGCTACACCTTC.

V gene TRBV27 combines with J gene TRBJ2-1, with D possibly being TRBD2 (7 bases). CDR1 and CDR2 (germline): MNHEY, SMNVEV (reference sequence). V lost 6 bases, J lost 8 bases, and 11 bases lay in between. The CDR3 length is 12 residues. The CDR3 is CASSRGGDEQFF. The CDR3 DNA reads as TGTGCCAGCAGCAGGGGAGGGGATGAGCAGTTCTTC.

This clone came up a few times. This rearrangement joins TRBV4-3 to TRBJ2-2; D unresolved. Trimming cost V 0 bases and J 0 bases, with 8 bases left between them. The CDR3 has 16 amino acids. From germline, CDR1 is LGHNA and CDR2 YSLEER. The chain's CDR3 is CASSQETYANTGELFF. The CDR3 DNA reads TGCGCCAGCAGCCAAGAGACCTACGCGAACACCGGGGAGCTGTTTTTT.

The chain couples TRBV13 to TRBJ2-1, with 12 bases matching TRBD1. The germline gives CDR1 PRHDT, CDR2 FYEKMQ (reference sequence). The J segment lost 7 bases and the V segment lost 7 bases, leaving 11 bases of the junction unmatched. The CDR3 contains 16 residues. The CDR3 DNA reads TGTGCCAGCATCCCGTGGTTGGGACAGGGGGCAAATGAGCAGTTCTTC. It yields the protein CASIPWLGQGANEQFF.

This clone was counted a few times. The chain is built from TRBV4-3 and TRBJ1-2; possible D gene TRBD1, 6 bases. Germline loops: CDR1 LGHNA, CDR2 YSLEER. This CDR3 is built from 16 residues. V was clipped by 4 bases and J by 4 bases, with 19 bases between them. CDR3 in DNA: TGCGCCAGCAGCCCGTCTGCGATACAGGGCGCCTATGGCTACACCTTC. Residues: CASSPSAIQGAYGYTF.

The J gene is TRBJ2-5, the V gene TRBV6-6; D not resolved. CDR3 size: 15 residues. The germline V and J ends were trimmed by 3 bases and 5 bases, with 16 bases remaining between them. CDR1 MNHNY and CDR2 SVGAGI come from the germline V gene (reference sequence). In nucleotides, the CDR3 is TGTGCCAGCAGTTATGGGTTAGACCTCTGGGAGACCCAGTACTTC. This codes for CASSYGLDLWETQYF.